A single T cell receptor beta chain is shown here with its context. Its antigen is currently unknown. Only in-frame clones appear in the TCRdb table, and some are missing; sequencing was by immunoSEQ multiplex PCR. The table includes some 70,000 clones, roughly 85% detected once. CDR1 and CDR2 from the germline V gene are MDHEN and SYDVKM. There are 13 residues in the CDR3. Deletions cut 4 bases from V and 7 bases from J, with 11 bases between. This entry comes from a study of OX40 agonist ivuxolimab in advanced cancers. Findings and caveats of the study: Not determined was the antigen specificity of the expanded peripheral T cells. Dosing at 0.1 to 3.0 mg/kg was accompanied by clonal expansion of CD4+ and CD8+ blood T cells by week 6. Mean expanded clone counts were higher in CD8+ than CD4+ T cells.

V gene TRBV28 combines with J gene TRBJ2-1; D perhaps matches TRBD1 (6 bases). The receptor was derived from an adult with an advanced solid tumor such as melanoma, head and neck, liver or kidney cancer. The sample here was CD4+ or CD8+ T cells sorted from blood, taken in a trial of the OX40 agonist ivuxolimab. The CDR3 DNA reads as TGTGCCAGCAGTTCGACAGGTTTGAATGAGCAGTTCTTC. It encodes CASSSTGLNEQFF.